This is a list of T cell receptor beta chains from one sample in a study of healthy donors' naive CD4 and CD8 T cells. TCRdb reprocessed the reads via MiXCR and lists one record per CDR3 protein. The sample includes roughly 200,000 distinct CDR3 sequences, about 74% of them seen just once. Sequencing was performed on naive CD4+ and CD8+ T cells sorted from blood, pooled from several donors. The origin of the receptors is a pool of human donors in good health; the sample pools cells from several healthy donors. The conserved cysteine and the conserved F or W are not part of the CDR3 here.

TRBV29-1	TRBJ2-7	SALRLDRGREQY
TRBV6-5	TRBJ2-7	ASSNRRDRSSYEQY
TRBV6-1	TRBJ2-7	ASSEARWGYEQY
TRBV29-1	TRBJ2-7	SVLQGSYEQY
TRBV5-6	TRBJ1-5	ASSLGVTSNQPQH
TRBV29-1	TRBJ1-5	SVEEDRNQPQH
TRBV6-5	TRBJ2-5	ASTRGGGQETQY
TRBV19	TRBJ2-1	ASSIVPGSEQF
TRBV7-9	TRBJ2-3	ASSLALGTDTQY
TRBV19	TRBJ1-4	ASSIDDSNTEKLF
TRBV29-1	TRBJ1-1	SVDFPGQGLNTEAF
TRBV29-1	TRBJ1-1	SVAGLWNTEAF
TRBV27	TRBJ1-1	AKKYTHLYNTEAF
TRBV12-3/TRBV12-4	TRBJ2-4	ASSGGTGKPKNIQY
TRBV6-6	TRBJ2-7	ASRPTSGGSYEQY
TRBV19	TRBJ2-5	ASRSPGLQETQY
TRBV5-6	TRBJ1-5	ASSLAGRPDQPQH
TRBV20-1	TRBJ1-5	SVNLPGPINQPQH
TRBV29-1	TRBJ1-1	SVPRDRGSEAF
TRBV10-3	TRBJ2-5	AISETDGQGETQY
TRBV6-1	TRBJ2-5	ASSILSLGETQY
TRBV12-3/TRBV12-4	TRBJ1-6	ASSFTVVSPLH
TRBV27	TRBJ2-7	ASSLLGTGSSYEQY
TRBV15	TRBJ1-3	ATSTADSSSGNAIY
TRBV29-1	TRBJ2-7	SVVFAYEQY
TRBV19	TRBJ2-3	ASSNHKTSGTPDTQY
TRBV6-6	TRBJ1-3	ASREGNTIY
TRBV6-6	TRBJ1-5	ASSYRIARGSNQPQH
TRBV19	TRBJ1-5	ASSTQSWNQPQH
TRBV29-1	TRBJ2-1	SVEAIYNEQF
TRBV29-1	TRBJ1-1	SVRRTSEAF
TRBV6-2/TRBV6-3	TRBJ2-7	ASSFVMWGAYEQY
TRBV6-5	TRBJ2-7	ASSYQPGRERQY
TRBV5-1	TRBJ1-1	ASRLRGENTEAF
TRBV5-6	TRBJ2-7	ASSYGNYEQY
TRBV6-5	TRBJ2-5	ASSYEGGWETQY
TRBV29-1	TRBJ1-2	SVTRTDHYGYT
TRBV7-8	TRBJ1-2	ASSPMGQLIYSGYT
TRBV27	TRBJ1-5	ASSFQGALGNQPQH
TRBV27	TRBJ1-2	ASSALTGGYGYT
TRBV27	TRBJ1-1	ASSYGTGNTEAF
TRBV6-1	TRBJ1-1	ASRAENTEAF
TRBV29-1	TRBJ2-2	SVDGGTSANTGELF
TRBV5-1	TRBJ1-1	ASCAYRGTEAF
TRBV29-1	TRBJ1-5	SVELGSGQPQH
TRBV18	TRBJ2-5	ASSPLAGTSLNRTQY
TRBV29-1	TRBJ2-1	SEPTSRSYNEQF
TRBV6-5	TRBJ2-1	ASSYLRGYNEQF
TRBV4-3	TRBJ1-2	ASSQRKSGTGTNYGYT
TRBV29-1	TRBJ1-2	SVQTGGDGYT
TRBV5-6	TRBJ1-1	ASSRQGIGLNTEAF
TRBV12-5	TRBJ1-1	ASGFRSLGTEAF
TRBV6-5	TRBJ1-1	ASSYGGDTEAF
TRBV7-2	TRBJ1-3	ASSPGLPGNTIY
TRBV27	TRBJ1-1	ASSIGTGGLNTEAF
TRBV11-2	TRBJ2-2	ASSFRDRGGPGELF
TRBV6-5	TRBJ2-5	ASSYSLGGGRETQY
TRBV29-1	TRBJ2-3	SVEGPPDTQY
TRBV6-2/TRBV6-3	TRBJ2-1	ASGTSGRTAYNEQF